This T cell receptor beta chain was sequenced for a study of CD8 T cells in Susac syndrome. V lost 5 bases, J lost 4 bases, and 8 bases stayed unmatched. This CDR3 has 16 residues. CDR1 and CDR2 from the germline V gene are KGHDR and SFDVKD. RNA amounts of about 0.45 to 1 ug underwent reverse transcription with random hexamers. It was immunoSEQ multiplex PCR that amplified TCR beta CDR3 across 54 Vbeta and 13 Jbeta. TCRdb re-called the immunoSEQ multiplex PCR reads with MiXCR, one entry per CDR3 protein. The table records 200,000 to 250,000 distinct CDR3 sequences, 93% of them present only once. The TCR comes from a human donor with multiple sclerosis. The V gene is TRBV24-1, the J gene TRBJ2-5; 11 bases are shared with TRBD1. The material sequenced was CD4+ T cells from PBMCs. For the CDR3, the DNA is TGTGCCACCAGTGTACCGGGACAGGGGGAAGGAGAGACCCAGTACTTC. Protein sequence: CATSVPGQGEGETQYF.